The 27 T cell receptor beta chains below come from one sample, sequenced in a study of OX40 agonist ivuxolimab in advanced cancers. Repertoires were generated with immunoSEQ multiplex PCR, while TCRdb's copy carries only in-frame clones and drops some. The sample includes approximately 45,000 clones, 85% to 95% seen only once; the top ten take roughly 11%. The material was CD4+ or CD8+ T cells sorted from blood, obtained in a trial of the OX40 agonist ivuxolimab. The receptors come from an adult with an advanced solid tumor such as melanoma, head and neck, liver or kidney cancer.

The chain combines TRBV7-9 with TRBJ2-5; 7 positions match TRBD2. The CDR3 is 15 amino acids. Losses at the gene ends were 6 bases for V and 2 bases for J; bases not matched to a gene: 9. Germline V gives CDR1 SEHNR, CDR2 FQNEAQ (reference sequence). The CDR3 DNA reads TGTGCCAGCAGTCCCCGGGGGAGGGTACAAGAGACCCAGTACTTC. Translation gives CASSPRGRVQETQYF.

V and J are TRBV7-9 and TRBJ2-7; perhaps TRBD2 as D (5 bases). V was cut by 3 bases and J by 2 bases, with 8 bases left in between. The CDR3 runs 13 residues. CDR1 is SEHNR, CDR2 FQNEAQ, per germline (reference sequence). The CDR3 here is CASSFSGTYEQYF. In nucleotides, the CDR3 is TGTGCCAGCAGCTTCTCGGGAACCTACGAGCAGTACTTC.

This rearrangement joins TRBV30 to TRBJ1-1, with a tentative D call TRBD1 (6 bases). The CDR3 spans 13 residues. The germline V gene encodes CDR1 GTSNPN and CDR2 SVGIG (reference sequence). The CDR3 protein is CACSGTTNTEAFF. CDR3 sequence (DNA): TGTGCATGTTCCGGGACAACGAACACTGAAGCTTTCTTT.

The CDR3 here is CASSARIVGELFF. The CDR3 bases are TGTGCCAGCAGTGCGAGGATTGTCGGGGAGCTGTTTTTT. The chain is built from TRBV5-4 and TRBJ2-2; D gene ambiguous. V dropped 5 bases and J dropped 7 bases, with 12 bases sitting between them. Germline-derived CDR1 and CDR2 are SGHNT and YYREEE (reference sequence). This CDR3 region has 13 residues.

The rearrangement joins TRBV6-5 to TRBJ2-5; 8 bases agree with TRBD1. Germline loops: CDR1 MNHEY, CDR2 SVGAGI. V trimming: 6 bases; J trimming: 2 bases; junction bases outside the gene matches: 5. CDR3 length: 14 amino acids. CDR3: CASRQTGGQETQYF. CDR3 DNA sequence: TGTGCCAGCAGACAAACAGGGGGACAAGAGACCCAGTACTTC.

This clone showed up just once. J is TRBJ2-5 and V is TRBV15; possibly TRBD2 for D (6 bases). The CDR3 is 15 amino acids. Germline V CDR1 and CDR2: LNHNV, YYDKDF (reference sequence). The germline V and J ends were trimmed by 0 bases and 5 bases, with 13 bases remaining between them. This chain's CDR3 is CATSRDRESYETQYF. The DNA for the CDR3 is TGTGCCACCAGCAGAGATCGGGAGTCTTATGAGACCCAGTACTTC.

V and J are TRBV7-3 and TRBJ2-2; D could derive from TRBD1 or TRBD2 (6 bases each). From germline, CDR1 is SGHTA and CDR2 FQGTGA. The CDR3 totals 15 residues. Between the trimmed V and J ends, which lost 5 bases and 6 bases, there was a span of 16 bases. CDR3 residues: CASSILAEGAGELFF. The CDR3 DNA reads as TGTGCCAGCAGCATACTAGCAGAGGGGGCCGGGGAGCTGTTTTTT.

CDR3 nucleotides: TGTGCCAGCAGTCCAGCCGGCGGGGCCACAGATACGCAGTATTTT. As protein: CASSPAGGATDTQYF. This chain joins TRBV7-9 and TRBJ2-3; D might be TRBD2 (6 bases). Trimming pared 6 bases from V and 2 bases from J, leaving 15 bases between. The CDR3 contains 15 residues. Germline values: CDR1 SEHNR, CDR2 FQNEAQ (reference sequence).

This chain joins TRBV19 and TRBJ1-1; 8 positions match TRBD1. Trimming removed 6 bases from V and 2 bases from J; junction bases left unmatched: 5. CDR1 and CDR2 (germline): LNHDA, SQIVND (reference sequence). This CDR3 comprises 14 residues. The CDR3 loop is CASSHRGINTEAFF. CDR3 bases: TGTGCCAGTAGCCACAGGGGGATAAACACTGAAGCTTTCTTT.

Notes on this clone: One end of the junction fails to match germline, which may point to a read error. The rearrangement joins TRBV7-9 to TRBJ2-1; 8 bases match TRBD2. Germline lookup yields CDR1 SEHNR and CDR2 FQNEAQ (reference sequence). The CDR3 consists of 15 residues. The CDR3 loop is CASSASGSSNNEQFF. The CDR3 bases are TGTGCCAGCAGTGCCAGCGGGAGCTCCAACAATGAGCAGTTCTTC.

The V call is TRBV27, the J call TRBJ2-1; TRBD1 is a possible D gene (5 bases). The CDR3 loop spans 14 amino acids. CDR1 and CDR2 (germline): MNHEY, SMNVEV (reference sequence). Trimming removed 3 bases from V and 9 bases from J, with 15 bases in between. The CDR3: CASSLGWAGFEQFF. The CDR3 DNA is TGTGCCAGCAGTTTGGGGTGGGCAGGGTTTGAGCAGTTCTTC.

The genes are TRBV7-3 and TRBJ2-3; a possible D gene is TRBD2 (5 bases). CDR1 and CDR2 (germline): SGHTA, FQGTGA. V lost 3 bases, J lost 7 bases, and 26 bases lay in between. This CDR3 is 18 amino acids long. CDR3 in DNA: TGTGCCAGCAGCTTTCAGAGAGAGCGGCCATTGGTAAGGTATACGCAGTATTTT. Amino acid sequence: CASSFQRERPLVRYTQYF.

V gene TRBV7-3 combines with J gene TRBJ2-1; D remains unclear. The germline V and J ends were trimmed by 4 bases and 6 bases, with 13 bases remaining between them. The CDR3 totals 14 residues. Germline values: CDR1 SGHTA, CDR2 FQGTGA. CDR3 amino acids: CASSSDGSANEQFF. The CDR3 nucleotides are TGTGCCAGCAGCTCGGACGGGTCGGCCAATGAGCAGTTCTTC.

The chain links TRBV9 to TRBJ2-7, with 9 bases aligning to TRBD1. With 6 bases clipped from V and 6 bases from J, the junction kept 7 bases outside the gene matches. The V gene's germline CDR1 is SGDLS and CDR2 YYNGEE. The CDR3 spans 13 residues. CDR3 DNA sequence: TGTGCCAGCAATTCTGGGACAGGGATCGAGCAGTACTTC. Encoded protein: CASNSGTGIEQYF.

The chain uses TRBV29-1 and TRBJ2-1; 7 positions agree with TRBD1. The CDR3 has 13 amino acids. Germline CDR1 and CDR2: SQVTM and ANQGSEA. Trimming took 6 bases from V and 8 from J; bases not matched to a gene: 10. The CDR3 loop is CSVTDRQDYEQFF. The CDR3, as DNA: TGCAGCGTGACGGACAGGCAAGACTATGAGCAGTTCTTC.

The chain employs TRBV6-6 and TRBJ2-7, with D possibly being TRBD1 (8 bases). Trimming removed 5 bases at V and 2 bases at J, with 16 bases between. Germline CDR1 reads MNHNY; CDR2 reads SVGAGI (reference sequence). The CDR3 totals 15 residues. CDR3 sequence reads: CASSPGQGGPYEQYF. The CDR3 region has the DNA TGTGCCAGCAGTCCCGGACAGGGAGGGCCCTACGAGCAGTACTTC.

This clone was seen only once. The chain has TRBV7-2 and TRBJ2-2, with 12 bases aligning to TRBD2. Unmatched junction bases numbered 12, after V lost 10 bases and J lost 6 bases. The CDR3 runs to 16 residues. The germline V gene encodes CDR1 SGHTA and CDR2 FQGNSA. The CDR3 DNA is TGTGCCACTAAACTAGCGGGAGGCTTCTACGCCGGGGAGCTGTTTTTT. Its translation is CATKLAGGFYAGELFF.

The chain employs TRBV7-2 and TRBJ2-7, with 8 bases lining up with TRBD2. The germline V gene encodes CDR1 SGHTA and CDR2 FQGNSA. Unmatched junction bases numbered 7, after V lost 3 bases and J lost 3 bases. This CDR3 has 15 amino acids. CDR3 in amino acids: CASSFSGEGSYEQYF. The DNA of the CDR3 is TGTGCCAGCAGCTTTAGCGGGGAGGGAAGCTACGAGCAGTACTTC.

This clone has just a few counts. V gene TRBV19 combines with J gene TRBJ1-1, with D maybe TRBD1 (5 bases). Trimming pared 5 bases from V and 0 bases from J, leaving 10 bases between. Germline loops: CDR1 LNHDA, CDR2 SQIVND (reference sequence). This CDR3 has 14 residues. Here the CDR3 DNA reads TGTGCCAGTAGTGTGGGACTTTTGAACACTGAAGCTTTCTTT. It specifies CASSVGLLNTEAFF.

This chain links TRBV27 with TRBJ2-7; 13 nucleotides align to TRBD2. Germline CDR1 is MNHEY and CDR2 is SMNVEV (reference sequence). Trimming cost V 5 bases and J 2 bases; bases outside gene matches: 3. The CDR3 runs 15 residues. CDR3 coding DNA: TGTGCCAGCAGTCTAGGGACTAGCGGGACCTACGAGCAGTACTTC. Translating it yields CASSLGTSGTYEQYF.

V gene TRBV29-1 combines with J gene TRBJ2-2; maybe TRBD1 (5 bases). Germline V gives CDR1 SQVTM, CDR2 ANQGSEA. Trimming cost V 3 bases and J 7 bases, with 9 bases left between them. This CDR3 is built from 12 residues. Here the CDR3 reads CSVDPDSGELFF. CDR3 DNA sequence: TGCAGCGTTGATCCTGACAGCGGGGAGCTGTTTTTT.

This chain joins TRBV14 and TRBJ2-7; 7 nucleotides agree with TRBD1. CDR3 length: 15 residues. J gave up 4 bases and V 4 bases, and 10 bases lay outside the gene matches. The germline CDR1 and CDR2 sequences are SGHDN and FVKESK. The CDR3 region is CASSPKRQGVYEQYF. The CDR3 region has the DNA TGTGCCAGCAGCCCGAAGCGCCAGGGGGTTTACGAGCAGTACTTC.

The chain combines TRBV29-1 with TRBJ1-1; D not certain. Looked up from germline, CDR1 is SQVTM and CDR2 is ANQGSEA. CDR3 length: 12 amino acids. Trimming took 3 bases from V and 2 from J, leaving 7 bases between them. This chain's CDR3 is CSVEDFNTEAFF. The CDR3 DNA reads as TGCAGCGTTGAGGACTTTAACACTGAAGCTTTCTTT.

The chain uses TRBV7-9 and TRBJ2-1, with 10 bases matching TRBD2. CDR3 size: 18 residues. Per the germline V gene, CDR1 is SEHNR and CDR2 is FQNEAQ (reference sequence). Trimming cost V 5 bases and J 0 bases; bases outside gene matches: 10. In nucleotides, the CDR3 is TGTGCCAGCAGCATTGGACTAGCGGTACGAAGCTCCTACAATGAGCAGTTCTTC. It yields the protein CASSIGLAVRSSYNEQFF.

This rearrangement joins TRBV27 to TRBJ1-2; tentatively, D is TRBD1 (5 bases). Between the trimmed V and J ends, which lost 3 bases and 5 bases, there was a span of 10 bases. Germline V CDR1 and CDR2: MNHEY, SMNVEV (reference sequence). CDR3 length equals 13 residues. Here the CDR3 reads CASSFTPGYGYTF. The CDR3 DNA reads as TGTGCCAGCAGTTTTACCCCAGGGTATGGCTACACCTTC.

The chain uses TRBV15 and TRBJ1-2, with D uncertain. This CDR3 comprises 14 residues. Germline V gene data show CDR1 as LNHNV and CDR2 as YYDKDF (reference sequence). The V gene lost 2 bases and the J gene lost 2 bases, with 9 bases spanning the gap. In DNA, the CDR3 is TGTGCCACCAGCAGAAAAGTAGGGAACTATGGCTACACCTTC. Residues: CATSRKVGNYGYTF.

V gene TRBV13 combines with J gene TRBJ1-3; D uncertain. Germline CDR1 and CDR2: PRHDT and FYEKMQ (reference sequence). Trimming removed 5 bases from V and 0 bases from J, with 11 bases in between. This CDR3 is built from 15 residues. The CDR3 DNA is TGTGCCAGCAGCCCGTCCGGGAGCTCTGGAAACACCATATATTTT. Translated, it gives CASSPSGSSGNTIYF.